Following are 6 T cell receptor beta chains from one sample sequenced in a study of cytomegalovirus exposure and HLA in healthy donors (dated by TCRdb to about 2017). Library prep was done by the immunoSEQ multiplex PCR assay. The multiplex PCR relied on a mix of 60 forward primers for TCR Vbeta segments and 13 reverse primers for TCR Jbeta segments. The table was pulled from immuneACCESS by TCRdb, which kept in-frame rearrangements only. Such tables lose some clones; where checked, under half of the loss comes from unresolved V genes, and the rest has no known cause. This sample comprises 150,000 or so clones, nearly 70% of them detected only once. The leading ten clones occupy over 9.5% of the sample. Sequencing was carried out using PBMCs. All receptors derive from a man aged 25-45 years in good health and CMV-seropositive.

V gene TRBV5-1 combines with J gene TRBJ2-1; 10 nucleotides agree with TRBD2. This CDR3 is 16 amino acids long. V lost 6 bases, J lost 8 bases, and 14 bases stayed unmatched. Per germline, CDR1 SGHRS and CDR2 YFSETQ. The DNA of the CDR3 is TGCGCCAGCACCTTAGGGAGCGGGAGGGCCCTCGATGAGCAGTTCTTC. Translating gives CASTLGSGRALDEQFF.

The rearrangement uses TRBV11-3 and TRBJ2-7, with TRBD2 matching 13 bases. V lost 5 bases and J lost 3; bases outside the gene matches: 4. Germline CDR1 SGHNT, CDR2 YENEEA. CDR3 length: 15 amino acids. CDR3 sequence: CASSPRTSGSYEQYF. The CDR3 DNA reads TGTGCCAGCAGCCCCCGGACTAGCGGGAGCTACGAGCAGTACTTC.

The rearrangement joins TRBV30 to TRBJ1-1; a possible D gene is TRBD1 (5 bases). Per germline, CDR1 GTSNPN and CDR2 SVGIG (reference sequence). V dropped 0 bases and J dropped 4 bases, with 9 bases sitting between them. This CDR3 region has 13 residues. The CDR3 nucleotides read TGTGCCTGGAGTGTCTTGGGGGGCACTGAAGCTTTCTTT. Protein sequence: CAWSVLGGTEAFF.

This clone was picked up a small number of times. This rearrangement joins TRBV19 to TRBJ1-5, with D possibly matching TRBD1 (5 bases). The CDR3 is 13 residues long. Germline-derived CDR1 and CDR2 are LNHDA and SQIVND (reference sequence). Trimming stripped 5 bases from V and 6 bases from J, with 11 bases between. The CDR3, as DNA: TGTGCCAGTAGTCCCAACAGGATTCAGCCCCAGCATTTT. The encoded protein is CASSPNRIQPQHF.

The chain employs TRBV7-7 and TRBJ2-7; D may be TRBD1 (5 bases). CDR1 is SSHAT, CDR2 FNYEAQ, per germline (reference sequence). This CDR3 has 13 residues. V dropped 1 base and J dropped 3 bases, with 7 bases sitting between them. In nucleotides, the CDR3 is TGTGCCAGCAGCTTAGGACAGAACTACGAGCAGTACTTC. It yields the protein CASSLGQNYEQYF.

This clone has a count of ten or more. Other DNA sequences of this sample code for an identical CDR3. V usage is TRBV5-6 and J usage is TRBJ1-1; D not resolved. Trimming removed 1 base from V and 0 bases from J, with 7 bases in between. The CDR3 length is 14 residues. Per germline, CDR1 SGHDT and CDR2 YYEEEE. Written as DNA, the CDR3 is TGTGCCAGCAGCTTGACAGCCGTGAACACTGAAGCTTTCTTT. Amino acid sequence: CASSLTAVNTEAFF.